These 22 T cell receptor beta chains share one sample of origin, sequenced in a study of early T cells in non-severe SARS-CoV-2 infection. MiXCR was run by TCRdb on the 5' RACE reads, yielding one entry per CDR3 protein. This table has tens of thousands of distinct CDR3 sequences, roughly 13% appearing once. Material for sequencing was whole blood. These receptors originate from an adult who was a healthcare worker with PCR-confirmed SARS-CoV-2 infection or an uninfected control (not recorded which).

This clonotype was seen ten or more times. The CDR3 DNA is TGTGCCAGCAGTGAATGGGGATTAGGTGGCTACACCTTC. Protein product: CASSEWGLGGYTF. The rearrangement joins TRBV25-1 to TRBJ1-2; no definite D call. V lost 1 base and J 7 bases, leaving 10 bases between the germline ends. Germline lookup yields CDR1 MGHDK and CDR2 SYGVNS. This CDR3 contains 13 residues.

The chain combines TRBV4-3 with TRBJ1-2, with 7 positions matching TRBD1. The germline V gene has CDR1 LGHNA and CDR2 YSLEER. The CDR3 spans 15 residues. J gave up 4 bases and V 4 bases, and 9 bases lay outside the gene matches. For the CDR3, the DNA is TGCGCCAGCAGCCCTCGGACAGGACCGGGCTATGGCTACACCTTC. Encoded protein: CASSPRTGPGYGYTF.

CDR3 in DNA: TGTGCCAGCAGCACAGGGGGCGAGCAGTACTTC. It is translated as CASSTGGEQYF. The V call is TRBV11-2, the J call TRBJ2-7, with TRBD1 matching over 8 bases. The V segment lost 5 bases and the J segment 6 bases; nucleotides outside the gene matches: 0. The CDR3 runs to 11 residues. The V gene's germline CDR1 is SGHAT and CDR2 FQNNGV.

At least ten counts were recorded for this clonotype. V is TRBV6-5 and J is TRBJ2-1; the D gene is possibly TRBD1 (6 bases). V was clipped by 6 bases and J by 5 bases, with 20 bases between them. Germline-derived CDR1 and CDR2 are MNHEY and SVGAGI. There are 16 residues in the CDR3. CDR3 loop: CASSPRGGLGDNEQFF. The CDR3 nucleotides read TGTGCCAGCAGCCCCAGGGGCGGACTGGGCGACAATGAGCAGTTCTTC.

This clonotype was seen at least ten times. The chain combines TRBV5-1 with TRBJ2-2, with D maybe TRBD2 (6 bases). The CDR3 contains 17 residues. Germline V gene lookup returns CDR1 SGHRS and CDR2 YFSETQ. V lost 7 bases and J lost 3, with 22 bases in between. The DNA of the CDR3 is TGCGCCAGCGGCCTGGGACGACCAGCGGGTGACACCGGGGAGCTGTTTTTT. Translated, it gives CASGLGRPAGDTGELFF.

In DNA, the CDR3 is TGTGCCAGCAGCCGTGACACCCCGAACACTGAAGCTTTCTTT. It is translated as CASSRDTPNTEAFF. The J gene is TRBJ1-1, the V gene TRBV6-2 or TRBV6-3; D is undetermined. The ends were cut back, 6 bases at V and 1 base at J, with 12 bases in the middle. Looked up from germline, CDR1 is MNHEY and CDR2 is SVGEGT. CDR3 size: 14 residues.

This clonotype has ten or more counts. V and J are TRBV6-6 and TRBJ2-1, with 12 bases that match TRBD2. The germline gives CDR1 MNHNY, CDR2 SVGAGI (reference sequence). The CDR3 covers 17 residues. Unmatched junction bases numbered 4, after V lost 0 bases and J lost 4 bases. The CDR3 sequence is CASSYSRLAGEYNEQFF. The CDR3 region has the DNA TGTGCCAGCAGTTACTCCCGACTAGCGGGGGAGTACAATGAGCAGTTCTTC.

This clonotype was observed many times. The V gene is TRBV7-2, the J gene TRBJ1-2; D is unresolved. V gave up 4 bases and J gave up 0 bases, with 9 bases separating them. Germline V lookup: CDR1 SGHTA, CDR2 FQGNSA. There are 14 residues in the CDR3. The CDR3 loop reads CASSSRIANYGYTF. Here the CDR3 DNA reads TGTGCCAGCAGCTCACGAATAGCTAACTATGGCTACACCTTC.

Many counts were recorded for this clonotype. The V call is TRBV7-9, the J call TRBJ2-3; 13 nucleotides align to TRBD2. The CDR3 is made up of 18 amino acids. The J segment lost 3 bases and the V segment lost 4 bases, leaving 10 bases of the junction unmatched. CDR1 SEHNR and CDR2 FQNEAQ come from the germline V gene (reference sequence). DNA of the CDR3: TGTGCCAGCAGCTCCAACTTAAGACTAGCGGGGGGTACAGATACGCAGTATTTT. As protein: CASSSNLRLAGGTDTQYF.

The rearrangement links TRBV11-2 to TRBJ1-4; 7 bases agree with TRBD1. The CDR3 runs to 17 residues. From germline, CDR1 is SGHAT and CDR2 FQNNGV. Losses at the gene ends were 1 base for V and 5 bases for J; bases not matched to a gene: 10. In DNA form, the CDR3 reads TGTGCCAGCAGCTTAGTTGCCACCGGGACAGAGAATGAAAAACTGTTTTTT. Translated: CASSLVATGTENEKLFF.

The chain links TRBV6-2 or TRBV6-3 to TRBJ2-1; 11 nucleotides align to TRBD2. CDR3 length: 17 residues. V shed 5 bases, J shed 5 bases, and the junction held 11 bases outside the gene matches. CDR1 and CDR2 (germline): MNHEY, SVGEGT. The CDR3, as DNA: TGTGCCAGCAGTCCCCGGGGGCTAGCGGGGGGTAACAATGAGCAGTTCTTC. Protein sequence: CASSPRGLAGGNNEQFF.

This clonotype was found a few times. The chain recombines TRBV19 with TRBJ2-3; 8 nucleotides line up with TRBD2. The length of the CDR3 is 15 residues. CDR1 and CDR2 from the germline V gene are LNHDA and SQIVND (reference sequence). Trimming cost V 1 base and J 0 bases; bases outside gene matches: 0. CDR3 amino acids: CASSIAGGSTDTQYF. The CDR3 nucleotides read TGTGCCAGTAGTATAGCGGGGGGGAGCACAGATACGCAGTATTTT.

In this sample, this clonotype turned up a few times. The chain is built from TRBV29-1 and TRBJ2-7; D is unclear. The CDR3 is made up of 12 amino acids. Germline-derived CDR1 and CDR2 are SQVTM and ANQGSEA. V was clipped by 4 bases and J by 0 bases, with 7 bases between them. This CDR3 reads CSVARNSYEQYF. Written as DNA, the CDR3 is TGCAGCGTTGCCCGTAACTCCTACGAGCAGTACTTC.

At least ten counts were recorded for this clonotype. The chain recombines TRBV7-9 with TRBJ1-6; no definite D call. Germline V gene data show CDR1 as SEHNR and CDR2 as FQNEAQ (reference sequence). V lost 2 bases, J lost 10 bases, and 12 bases lay in between. This CDR3 comprises 14 residues. Written as DNA, the CDR3 is TGTGCCAGCAGCTTATCGACTTCTTGGTCACCCCTCCACTTT. Protein product: CASSLSTSWSPLHF.

The table lists this clonotype with a few counts. The chain combines TRBV12-3 or TRBV12-4 with TRBJ1-5; tentative D call: TRBD1 (5 bases). The V end was cut by 3 bases, the J end by 0 bases, with 9 bases between. CDR3 length: 15 residues. CDR3 residues: CASSLGEVSNQPQHF. In DNA form, the CDR3 reads TGTGCCAGCAGTTTGGGGGAGGTTAGCAATCAGCCCCAGCATTTT.

This clonotype was counted between two and nine times. The chain has TRBV11-2 and TRBJ2-6; D remains ambiguous. There are 11 residues in the CDR3. Germline CDR1 and CDR2: SGHAT and FQNNGV. V was pared by 5 bases and J by 5 bases, with 1 base between. DNA of the CDR3: TGTGCCAGCAGCAGGGCCAACGTCCTGACTTTC. Its translation is CASSRANVLTF.

Many counts were recorded for this clonotype. V is TRBV2 and J is TRBJ2-1; 12 bases match TRBD2. The CDR3 extends over 14 amino acids. V lost 7 bases, J lost 8 bases, and 6 bases stayed unmatched. CDR1 SNHLY and CDR2 FYNNEI come from the germline V gene. CDR3 loop: CASTETSGGHEQFF. CDR3 in DNA: TGTGCCAGCACGGAGACTAGCGGGGGCCATGAGCAGTTCTTC.

This clonotype was observed many times. CDR3 bases: TGTGCCAGCAGCCAAGAAGGAATGAACACTGAAGCTTTCTTT. Protein product: CASSQEGMNTEAFF. This chain joins TRBV4-2 and TRBJ1-1, with unresolved D. V lost 0 bases and J 0 bases, leaving 5 bases between the germline ends. Germline CDR1 LGHNA, CDR2 YNFKEQ. The CDR3 is 14 residues long.

The chain is built from TRBV7-2 and TRBJ1-5, with TRBD1 identical over 10 bases. CDR1 is SGHTA and CDR2 is FQGNSA in the germline V gene. The CDR3 totals 15 residues. The V gene end was trimmed by 5 bases and the J gene end by 7 bases; junction bases not matched to a gene: 8. CDR3 nucleotides: TGTGCCAGCAGCACGGGACAGGGGTTTGAGCAGCCCCAGCATTTT. Amino acids: CASSTGQGFEQPQHF. Based on the CDR3 plus reference TRBV7-2 and TRBJ1-5, the full variable domain is GAGVSQSPSNKVTEKGKDVELRCDPISGHTALYWYRQSLGQGLEFLIYFQGNSAPDKSGLPSDRFSAERTGGSVSTLTIQRTQQEDSAVYLCASSTGQGFEQPQHFGDGTRLSIL.

This rearrangement joins TRBV11-1 to TRBJ1-2; 9 positions agree with TRBD1. CDR1 is SGHAT and CDR2 is FQDESV in the germline V gene (reference sequence). After removal of 3 bases from V and 6 bases from J, the junction contained 5 bases not matched to a gene. The CDR3 covers 14 residues. The CDR3 reads CASSLGRTGDGYTF. CDR3 sequence (DNA): TGTGCCAGCAGCTTGGGGAGGACAGGGGATGGCTACACCTTC.

The genes are TRBV5-1 and TRBJ2-5; 7 bases are a match to TRBD2. This CDR3 has 15 residues. Germline V gene sequence: CDR1 SGHRS, CDR2 YFSETQ. The V segment lost 7 bases and the J segment 5 bases; nucleotides outside the gene matches: 14. As DNA, the CDR3 is TGCGCCAGCGGATTATCTAGCGGCTCTGGTGAGACCCAGTACTTC. Protein sequence: CASGLSSGSGETQYF.

This clonotype was detected ten times or more. DNA of the CDR3: TGTGCCAGCAGTTCTTCCAAAACTAGCACAGATACGCAGTATTTT. Its translation is CASSSSKTSTDTQYF. This chain links TRBV28 with TRBJ2-3; unclear D gene. Trimming left V 4 bases short and J 0 bases short, with 11 bases between. CDR1 MDHEN and CDR2 SYDVKM come from the germline V gene. This CDR3 region has 15 residues.